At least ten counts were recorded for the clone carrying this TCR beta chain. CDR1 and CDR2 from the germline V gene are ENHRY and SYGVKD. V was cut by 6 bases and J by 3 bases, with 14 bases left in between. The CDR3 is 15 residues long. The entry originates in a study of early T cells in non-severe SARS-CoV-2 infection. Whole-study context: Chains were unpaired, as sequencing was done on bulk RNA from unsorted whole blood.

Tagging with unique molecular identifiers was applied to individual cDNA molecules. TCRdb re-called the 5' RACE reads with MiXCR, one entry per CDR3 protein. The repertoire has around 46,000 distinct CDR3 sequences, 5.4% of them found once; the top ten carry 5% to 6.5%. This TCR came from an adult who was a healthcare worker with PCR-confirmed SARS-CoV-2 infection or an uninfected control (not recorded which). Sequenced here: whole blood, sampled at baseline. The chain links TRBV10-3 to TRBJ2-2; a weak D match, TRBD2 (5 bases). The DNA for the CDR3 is TGTGCCATCAGAGATACGGGGTCCCACACCGGGGAGCTGTTTTTT. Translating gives CAIRDTGSHTGELFF.